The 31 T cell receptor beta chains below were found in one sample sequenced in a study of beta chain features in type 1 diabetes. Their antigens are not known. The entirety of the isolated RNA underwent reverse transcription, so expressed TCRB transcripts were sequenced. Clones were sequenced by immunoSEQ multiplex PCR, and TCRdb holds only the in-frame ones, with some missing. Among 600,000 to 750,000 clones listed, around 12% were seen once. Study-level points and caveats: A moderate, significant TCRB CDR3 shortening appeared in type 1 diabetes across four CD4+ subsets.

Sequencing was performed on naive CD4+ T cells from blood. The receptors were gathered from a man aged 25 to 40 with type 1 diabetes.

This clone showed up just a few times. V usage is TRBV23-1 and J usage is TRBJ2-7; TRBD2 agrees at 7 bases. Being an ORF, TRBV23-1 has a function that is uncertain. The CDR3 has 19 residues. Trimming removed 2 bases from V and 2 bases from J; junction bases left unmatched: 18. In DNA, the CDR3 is TGCGCCAGCAGTCAACCCTGCCCCTTGTGGGAGGGCCCAACCTACGAGCAGTACTTC. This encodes CASSQPCPLWEGPTYEQYF.

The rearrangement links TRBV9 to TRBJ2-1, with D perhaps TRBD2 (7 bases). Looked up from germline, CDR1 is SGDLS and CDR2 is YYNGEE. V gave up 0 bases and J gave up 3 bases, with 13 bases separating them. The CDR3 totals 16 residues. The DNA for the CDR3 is TGTGCCAGCAGCGTAGTGGAGGGAGGGGGCTACAATGAGCAGTTCTTC. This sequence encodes CASSVVEGGGYNEQFF.

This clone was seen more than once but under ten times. The CDR3 here is CASSHDHNEQFF. The CDR3 DNA follows: TGTGCCAGCAGCCATGACCACAATGAGCAGTTCTTC. This rearrangement joins TRBV14 to TRBJ2-1; D remains ambiguous. Trimming took off 3 bases at V and 5 bases at J, with 5 bases between the two ends. The CDR3 covers 12 residues. The germline V gene encodes CDR1 SGHDN and CDR2 FVKESK. Based on the CDR3 plus reference TRBV14 and TRBJ2-1, the full variable domain is EAGVTQFPSHSVIEKGQTVTLRCDPISGHDNLYWYRRVMGKEIKFLLHFVKESKQDESGMPNNRFLAERTGGTYSTLKVQPAELEDSGVYFCASSHDHNEQFFGPGTRLTVL.

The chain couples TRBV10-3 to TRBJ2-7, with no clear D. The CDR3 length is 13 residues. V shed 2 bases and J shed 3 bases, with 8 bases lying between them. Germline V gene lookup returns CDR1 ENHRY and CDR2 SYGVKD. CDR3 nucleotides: TGTGCCATCAGTGAGGTGGGCAGCTACGAGCAGTACTTC. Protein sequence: CAISEVGSYEQYF.

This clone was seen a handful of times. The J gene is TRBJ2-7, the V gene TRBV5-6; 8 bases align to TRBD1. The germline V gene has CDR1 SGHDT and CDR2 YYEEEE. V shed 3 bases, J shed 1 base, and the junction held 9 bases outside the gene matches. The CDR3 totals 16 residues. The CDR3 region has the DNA TGTGCCAGCAGCTGGATCCCGGACAGGGATTCCTACGAGCAGTACTTC. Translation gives CASSWIPDRDSYEQYF.

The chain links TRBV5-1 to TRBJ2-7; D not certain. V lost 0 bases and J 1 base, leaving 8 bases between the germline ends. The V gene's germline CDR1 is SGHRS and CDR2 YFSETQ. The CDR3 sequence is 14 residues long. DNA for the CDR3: TGCGCCAGCAGCTTGGAGCCAGTATCCTACGAGCAGTACTTC. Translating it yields CASSLEPVSYEQYF.

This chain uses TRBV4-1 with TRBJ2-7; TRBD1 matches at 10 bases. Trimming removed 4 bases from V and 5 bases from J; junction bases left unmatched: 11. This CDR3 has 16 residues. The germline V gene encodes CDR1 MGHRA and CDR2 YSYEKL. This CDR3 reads CASSRQERTGGHEQYF. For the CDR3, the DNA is TGCGCCAGCAGCCGCCAAGAGAGGACAGGGGGGCACGAGCAGTACTTC.

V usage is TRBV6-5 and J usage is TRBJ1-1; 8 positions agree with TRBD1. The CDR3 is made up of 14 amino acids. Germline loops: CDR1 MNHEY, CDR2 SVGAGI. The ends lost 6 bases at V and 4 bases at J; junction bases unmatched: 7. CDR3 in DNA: TGTGCCAGCAGGGAACAGGGGGAAGGCACTGAAGCTTTCTTT. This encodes CASREQGEGTEAFF.

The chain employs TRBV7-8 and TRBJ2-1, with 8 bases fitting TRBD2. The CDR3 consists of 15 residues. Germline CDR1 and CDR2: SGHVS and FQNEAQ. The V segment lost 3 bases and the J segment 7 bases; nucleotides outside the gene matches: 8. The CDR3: CASSFISGGANEQFF. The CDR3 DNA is TGTGCCAGCAGCTTTATCAGCGGGGGAGCAAATGAGCAGTTCTTC.

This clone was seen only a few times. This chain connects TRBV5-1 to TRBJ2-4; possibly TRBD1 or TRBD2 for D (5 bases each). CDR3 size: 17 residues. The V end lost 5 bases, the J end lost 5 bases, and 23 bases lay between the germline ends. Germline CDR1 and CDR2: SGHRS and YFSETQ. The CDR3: CASSFNWDAMAENIQYF. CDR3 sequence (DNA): TGCGCCAGCAGTTTTAATTGGGACGCGATGGCCGAAAACATTCAGTACTTC.

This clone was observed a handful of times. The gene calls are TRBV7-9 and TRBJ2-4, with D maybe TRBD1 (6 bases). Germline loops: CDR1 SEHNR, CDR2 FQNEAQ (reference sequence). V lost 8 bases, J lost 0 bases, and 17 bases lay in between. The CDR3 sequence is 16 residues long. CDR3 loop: CASGPGAAQAKNIQYF. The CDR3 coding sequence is TGTGCCAGCGGCCCAGGGGCCGCCCAAGCCAAAAACATTCAGTACTTC.

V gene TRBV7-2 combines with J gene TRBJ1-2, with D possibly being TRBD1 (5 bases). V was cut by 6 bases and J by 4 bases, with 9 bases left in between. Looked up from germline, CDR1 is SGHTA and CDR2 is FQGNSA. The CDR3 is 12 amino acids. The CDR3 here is CASSLDTYGYTF. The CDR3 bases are TGTGCCAGCAGTCTGGACACCTATGGCTACACCTTC.

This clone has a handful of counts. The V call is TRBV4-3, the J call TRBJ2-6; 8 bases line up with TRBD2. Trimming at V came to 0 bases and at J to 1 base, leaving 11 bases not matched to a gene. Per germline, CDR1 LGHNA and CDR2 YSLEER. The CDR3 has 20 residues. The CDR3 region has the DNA TGCGCCAGCAGCCAAGATCTCTTCTGGACTAGCAGATCTGGGGCCAACGTCCTGACTTTC. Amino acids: CASSQDLFWTSRSGANVLTF.

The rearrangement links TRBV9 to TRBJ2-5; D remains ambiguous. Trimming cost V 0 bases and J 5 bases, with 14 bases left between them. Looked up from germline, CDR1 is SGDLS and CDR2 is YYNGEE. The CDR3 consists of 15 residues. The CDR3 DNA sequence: TGTGCCAGCAGCGTAGTCCCAGGAATCGTGGAGACCCAGTACTTC. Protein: CASSVVPGIVETQYF.

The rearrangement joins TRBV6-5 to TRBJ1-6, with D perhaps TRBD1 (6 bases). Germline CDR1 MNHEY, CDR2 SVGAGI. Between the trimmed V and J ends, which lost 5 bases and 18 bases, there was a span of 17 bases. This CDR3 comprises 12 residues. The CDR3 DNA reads TGTGCCAGCAGTACTCGACAGGAGCAGGCCCACTTT. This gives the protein CASSTRQEQAHF.

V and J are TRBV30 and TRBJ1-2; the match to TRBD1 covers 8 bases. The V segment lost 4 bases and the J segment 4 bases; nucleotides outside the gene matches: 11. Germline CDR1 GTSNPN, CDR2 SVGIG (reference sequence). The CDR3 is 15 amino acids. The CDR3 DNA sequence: TGTGCCTGGACCTACCCGGACAGGGCGACCTATGGCTACACCTTC. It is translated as CAWTYPDRATYGYTF.

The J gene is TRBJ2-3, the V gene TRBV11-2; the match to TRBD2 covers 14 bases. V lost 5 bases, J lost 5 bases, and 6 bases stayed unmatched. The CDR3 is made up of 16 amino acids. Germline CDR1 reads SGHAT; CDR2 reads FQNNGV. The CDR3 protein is CASSPGLAGGIDTQYF. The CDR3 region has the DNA TGTGCCAGCAGCCCAGGACTAGCGGGGGGTATAGATACGCAGTATTTT.

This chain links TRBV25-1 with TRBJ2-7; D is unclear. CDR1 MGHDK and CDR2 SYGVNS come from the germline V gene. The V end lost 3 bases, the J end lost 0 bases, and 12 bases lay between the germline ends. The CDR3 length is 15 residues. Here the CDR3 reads CASSDLGAGSYEQYF. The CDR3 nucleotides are TGTGCCAGCAGTGATTTGGGCGCAGGCTCCTACGAGCAGTACTTC.

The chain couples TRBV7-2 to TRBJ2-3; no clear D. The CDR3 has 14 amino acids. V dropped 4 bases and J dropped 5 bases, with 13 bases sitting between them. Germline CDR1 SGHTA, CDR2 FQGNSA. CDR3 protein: CASSSPGRGDTQYF. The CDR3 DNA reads TGTGCCAGCAGCTCTCCGGGCCGAGGAGATACGCAGTATTTT. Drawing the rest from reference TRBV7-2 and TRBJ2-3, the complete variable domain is GAGVSQSPSNKVTEKGKDVELRCDPISGHTALYWYRQSLGQGLEFLIYFQGNSAPDKSGLPSDRFSAERTGGSVSTLTIQRTQQEDSAVYLCASSSPGRGDTQYFGPGTRLTVL.

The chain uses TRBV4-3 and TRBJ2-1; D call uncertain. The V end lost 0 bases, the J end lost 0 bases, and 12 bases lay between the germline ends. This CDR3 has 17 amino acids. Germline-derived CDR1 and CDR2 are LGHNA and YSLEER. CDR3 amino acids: CASSQEVGSSSYNEQFF. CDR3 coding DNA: TGCGCCAGCAGCCAAGAGGTCGGATCCTCCTCCTACAATGAGCAGTTCTTC.

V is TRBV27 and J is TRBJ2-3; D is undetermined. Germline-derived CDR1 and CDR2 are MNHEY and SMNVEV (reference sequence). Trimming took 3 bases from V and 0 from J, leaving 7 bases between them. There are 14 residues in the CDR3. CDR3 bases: TGTGCCAGCAGTTTCGGTCTAAGCACAGATACGCAGTATTTT. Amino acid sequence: CASSFGLSTDTQYF.

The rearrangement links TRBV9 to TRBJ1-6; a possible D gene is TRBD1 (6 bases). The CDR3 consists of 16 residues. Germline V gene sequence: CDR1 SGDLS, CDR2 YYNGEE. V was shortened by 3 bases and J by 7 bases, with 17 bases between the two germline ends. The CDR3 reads CASSAQGSGVNSPLHF. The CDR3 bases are TGTGCCAGCAGCGCCCAGGGGTCGGGGGTAAATTCACCCCTCCACTTT.

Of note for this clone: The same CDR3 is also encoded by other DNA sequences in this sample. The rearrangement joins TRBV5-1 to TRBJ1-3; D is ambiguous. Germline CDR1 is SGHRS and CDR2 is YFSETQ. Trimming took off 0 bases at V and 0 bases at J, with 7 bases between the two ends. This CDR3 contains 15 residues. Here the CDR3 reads CASSLVGSSGNTIYF. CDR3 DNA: TGCGCCAGCAGCTTGGTTGGGAGCTCTGGAAACACCATATATTTT. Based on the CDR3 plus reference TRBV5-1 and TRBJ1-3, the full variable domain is KAGVTQTPRYLIKTRGQQVTLSCSPISGHRSVSWYQQTPGQGLQFLFEYFSETQRNKGNFPGRFSGRQFSNSRSEMNVSTLELGDSALYLCASSLVGSSGNTIYFGEGSWLTVV.

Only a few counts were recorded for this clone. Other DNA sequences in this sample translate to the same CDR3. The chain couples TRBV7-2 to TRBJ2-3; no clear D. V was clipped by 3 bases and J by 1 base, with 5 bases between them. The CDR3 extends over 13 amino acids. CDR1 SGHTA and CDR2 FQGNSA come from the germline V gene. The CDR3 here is CASSFRGTDTQYF. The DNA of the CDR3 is TGTGCCAGCAGCTTTCGGGGCACAGATACGCAGTATTTT.

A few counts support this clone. CDR3 in amino acids: CSVEQNMNTEAFF. CDR3 bases: TGCAGCGTTGAGCAGAACATGAACACTGAAGCTTTCTTT. This rearrangement joins TRBV29-1 to TRBJ1-1; D uncertain. CDR3 length: 13 amino acids. V shed 3 bases and J shed 0 bases, with 8 bases lying between them. Germline V gene lookup returns CDR1 SQVTM and CDR2 ANQGSEA.

The CDR3 reads CSAGQGATEAFF. The CDR3 DNA is TGCAGCGCCGGACAGGGGGCGACTGAAGCTTTCTTT. The chain combines TRBV29-1 with TRBJ1-1; TRBD1 matches at 11 bases. This CDR3 is 12 amino acids long. The V gene end was trimmed by 7 bases and the J gene end by 5 bases; junction bases not matched to a gene: 3. Germline values: CDR1 SQVTM, CDR2 ANQGSEA.

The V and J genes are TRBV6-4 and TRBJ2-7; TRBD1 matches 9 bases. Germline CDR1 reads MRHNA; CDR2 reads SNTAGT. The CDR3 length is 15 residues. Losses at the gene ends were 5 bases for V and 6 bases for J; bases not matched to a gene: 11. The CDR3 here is CASSFPGQGWLEQYF. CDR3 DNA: TGTGCCAGCAGTTTCCCGGGACAGGGTTGGCTCGAGCAGTACTTC.

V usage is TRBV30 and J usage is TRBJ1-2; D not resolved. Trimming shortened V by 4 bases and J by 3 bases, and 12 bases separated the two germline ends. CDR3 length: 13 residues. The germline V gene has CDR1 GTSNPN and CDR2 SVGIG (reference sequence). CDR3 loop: CAWTGASYYGYTF. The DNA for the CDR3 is TGTGCCTGGACAGGCGCATCCTACTATGGCTACACCTTC.

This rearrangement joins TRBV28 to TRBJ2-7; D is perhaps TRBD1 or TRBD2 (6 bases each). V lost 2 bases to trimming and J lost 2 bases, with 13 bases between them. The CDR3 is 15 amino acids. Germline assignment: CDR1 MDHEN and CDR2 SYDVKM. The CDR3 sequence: CASSLLGGQTYEQYF. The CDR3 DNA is TGTGCCAGCAGTTTACTTGGGGGGCAGACCTACGAGCAGTACTTC.

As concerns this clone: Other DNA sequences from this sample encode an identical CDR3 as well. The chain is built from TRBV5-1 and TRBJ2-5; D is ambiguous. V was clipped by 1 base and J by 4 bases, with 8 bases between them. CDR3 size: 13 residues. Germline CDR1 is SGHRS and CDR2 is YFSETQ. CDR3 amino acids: CASSLSGTETQYF. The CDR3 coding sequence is TGCGCCAGCAGCTTGTCGGGTACAGAGACCCAGTACTTC.

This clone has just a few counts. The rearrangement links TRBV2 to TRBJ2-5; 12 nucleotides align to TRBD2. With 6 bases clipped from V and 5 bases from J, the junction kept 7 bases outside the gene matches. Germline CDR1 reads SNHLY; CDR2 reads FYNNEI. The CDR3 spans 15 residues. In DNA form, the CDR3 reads TGTGCCAGCAGCGCTCGACTAGCGGGGGAGGAGACCCAGTACTTC. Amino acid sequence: CASSARLAGEETQYF.